The clone carrying this T cell receptor beta chain was counted between two and nine times. Its specificity is unknown. This sample is drawn from a study of OX40 agonist ivuxolimab in advanced cancers. Study-level information: At approximately 83% male, the cohort had a mean age of approximately 60 years, ranging from about 20 to 79. Study-wide results and limits: Both CD4+ and CD8+ T cell populations in blood had undergone clonal expansion by week 6 at 0.1 to 3.0 mg/kg.

Sequencing used immunoSEQ multiplex PCR; TCRdb keeps in-frame clones, though not all of them. In the table there are around 100,000 clones, 85% to 90% of which are singletons. Baseline was the first blood sampling point, followed by cycle 4 day 1 and cycle 7 day 1. The receptor was isolated from an adult with an advanced solid tumor such as melanoma, head and neck, liver or kidney cancer. Sequenced here: CD4+ or CD8+ T cells sorted from blood, sampled in a trial of the OX40 agonist ivuxolimab.

The CDR3 bases are TGTGCCAGCAGCCCCCGGGCCAGGGGCGCTGGAGAGACCCAGTACTTC. The encoded protein is CASSPRARGAGETQYF. The rearrangement joins TRBV5-4 to TRBJ2-5, with D tentatively TRBD1 (6 bases). The CDR3 is 16 residues long. Per the germline V gene, CDR1 is SGHNT and CDR2 is YYREEE (reference sequence). Trimming pared 4 bases from V and 4 bases from J, leaving 20 bases between. Together with reference TRBV5-4 and TRBJ2-5, the CDR3 gives the full variable domain: ETGVTQSPTHLIKTRGQQVTLRCSSQSGHNTVSWYQQALGQGPQFIFQYYREEENGRGNFPPRFSGLQFPNYSSELNVNALELDDSALYLCASSPRARGAGETQYFGPGTRLLVL.